The present T cell receptor beta chain was sequenced within a study of CD8+ T cells in alopecia areata (dated by TCRdb to the late 2010s). In the study overall: Treated patients were enrolled in an open-label pilot trial of oral tofacitinib, 5 to 10 mg twice daily, for moderate-to-severe alopecia areata. To study T cell clonal expansion in alopecia areata, the researchers applied high-throughput TCRbeta sequencing to both the C3H/HeJ mouse model and human patients. Tofacitinib was administered for 6 to 18 months, and 6 months of follow-up off drug were then conducted to assess delayed response and recurrence. Scalp clonality was compared across normal scalp (n=4), patchy alopecia areata scalp (n=8), and alopecia totalis/universalis scalp (n=8). Patients on tofacitinib were biopsied at baseline and after 4 and 24 weeks of treatment, and several of the patients also had a later scalp biopsy. immunoSEQ multiplex PCR using 35 Vbeta forward primers and 13 Jbeta reverse primers was used to amplify TCRbeta CDR3 regions. On the human side, TCRbeta sequencing was run on scalp tissue and on sorted CD4+ and CD8+ peripheral blood T cells from healthy controls and from alopecia areata patients with either patchy or totalis/universalis disease. RNA was extracted with the PAXgene miRNA kit for fixed scalp, the miRNeasy kit for PBMCs, and the RNeasy kit for mouse skin. What the research found in general, with its limitations: Resident alphabeta T cells in normal human skin are also sequenced, complicating scalp TCR repertoire analysis, unlike mouse skin dominated by gammadelta T cells. Compared with normal scalp, lesional scalp had higher clonality and more expanded CD8+ clones, particularly in alopecia totalis/universalis, a pattern that suggests antigenic drive. TCR sequences shared between patients were less clear than in mice, possibly partly because of HLA diversity in the patient population.

CDR1 is given as MNHEY and CDR2 as SMNVEV, both from the germline V gene (reference sequence). Measured from the cysteine to the phenylalanine, the CDR3 is 15 residues long. The DNA shown is the 45-base CDR3, in frame from base 1. V has 8 bases trimmed and J has 4 bases trimmed; junction bases matching no gene number 13. Libraries came from the immunoSEQ multiplex PCR assay. RNA was extracted from all samples and reverse transcribed into cDNA as template for TCR sequencing. SuperScript III was used to make first-strand cDNA, primed with a 2:1 mix of oligo-dT and random hexamers. A synthetic immune receptor repertoire was used to gauge amplification bias, and whatever bias remained was removed computationally. On the study's bioinformatics: Raw reads were preprocessed to remove errors, and CDR3 was defined according to IMGT conventions as the region from the conserved cysteine to phenylalanine. Clonality was computed as 1 minus the Shannon entropy, with the entropy normalized by log2 of the number of productive unique TCRs. CD4 or CD8 identity of scalp clones was inferred by cross-referencing scalp TCRbeta sequences with sorted blood CD4 and CD8 repertoires. TCRdb retrieved this table from immuneACCESS and kept in-frame rearrangements only. Not all clones are present; in checked studies, unresolved V genes account for under half, and no reason is known for the remainder. That table is the source of V, J and clone size, and D and trimming were worked out from the DNA. The sample data list about 120,000 clones, and roughly two fifths of these were observed just once. In total, the top ten clones hold 3.1% of the sample.

A word on this clone: What antigen it recognizes has not been identified. Qualities for individual bases were not recorded, and no much larger clone is one base off.

Lesional scalp punch biopsies and peripheral blood were collected from alopecia areata patients. PBMCs were separated by density centrifugation and stained for CD3, CD4 and CD8, after which CD4+ and CD8+ T cells were sorted on a FACSAria. The chain uses TRBV27 and TRBJ1-2, with 7 middle bases fitting TRBD1. This sequence originates from a human donor with alopecia areata. The sequencing sample was made of CD4+ T cells sorted from blood. The DNA sequence is as follows: TGTGCCAGCCAACCTTGGGGACAGAGCGGCTATGGCTACACCTTC. Its translation is CASQPWGQSGYGYTF.